What follows are 12 T cell receptor beta chains derived from one specimen sequenced in a study of breast tumors, draining lymph nodes, adjacent tissues. The lymph nodes were axillary draining lymph nodes from breast cancer patients. TCRdb processed the multiplex PCR reads anew with MiXCR; each CDR3 protein has one entry. The sample records around 140,000 distinct CDR3 sequences, over 25% being singletons. The source material was axillary lymph node tissue. The receptor source for this set is a female donor with breast cancer. Some clones in this sample may be carry-over from other donors' samples.

This clonotype has a count of ten or more. One base away lies a much larger clone, so this may be a sequencing read error. No conserved phenylalanine or tryptophan ends this CDR3, so it is likely a read error. The gene calls are TRBV7-2 and TRBJ1-2; TRBD1 matches 9 bases. This CDR3 contains 14 residues. V was clipped by 5 bases and J by 4 bases; unmatched bases: 5. Germline V lookup: CDR1 SGHTA, CDR2 FQGNSA. The CDR3 spells CASSEGQGIYGYTL. The DNA of the CDR3 is TGTGCCAGCAGCGAGGGACAGGGCATCTATGGCTACACCCTC.

Many counts were recorded for this clonotype. This may come from a read error, since a much larger clone is one base off. CDR3 loop: CASSLRITDTQYF. The DNA of the CDR3 is TGTGCCAGCAGCTTGAGGATCACAGATACGCAGTATTTT. The rearrangement joins TRBV7-3 to TRBJ2-3; D unresolved. The CDR3 covers 13 residues. Trimming took off 3 bases at V and 2 bases at J, with 6 bases between the two ends. The germline V gene encodes CDR1 SGHTA and CDR2 FQGTGA.

The chain's CDR3 is CASSLTGDPLYGYTF. Here the CDR3 DNA reads TGTGCCAGCAGCCTGACCGGGGACCCACTCTATGGCTACACCTTC. The chain has TRBV12-3 or TRBV12-4 and TRBJ1-2, with D possibly matching TRBD1 (5 bases). CDR3 length equals 15 residues. V was cut by 6 bases and J by 4 bases, with 18 bases left in between.

This clonotype was counted only a few times. A much larger clone is a single base away; this may be a read error. This chain links TRBV7-3 with TRBJ2-1; weak D call: TRBD1 (6 bases). The V gene's germline CDR1 is SGHTA and CDR2 FQGTGA. The CDR3 is made up of 15 amino acids. DNA of the CDR3: TGTGCCAGCAGCACAACCGGGACACCGTACAATGAGCAGCTCTTC. Its translation is CASSTTGTPYNEQLF.

In this sample, this clonotype turned up a few times. A much larger clone differs by one base, so this may be a read error. The chain uses TRBV5-4 and TRBJ2-2; D not resolved. The germline V and J ends were trimmed by 3 bases and 5 bases, with 11 bases remaining between them. CDR1 SGHNT and CDR2 YYREEE come from the germline V gene (reference sequence). The length of the CDR3 is 14 residues. The CDR3 DNA reads TGTGCCAGCAGCTACGCAACCGCGACCGGGGAGCTGTTTTTT. This gives the protein CASSYATATGELFF. The full variable domain, with the rest looked up from reference TRBV5-4 and TRBJ2-2, is ETGVTQSPTHLIKTRGQQVTLRCSSQSGHNTVSWYQQALGQGPQFIFQYYREEENGRGNFPPRFSGLQFPNYSSELNVNALELDDSALYLCASSYATATGELFFGEGSRLTVL.

Comment on this clonotype: Germline and junction disagree at one end, which may indicate a read error. The chain has TRBV30 and TRBJ1-1; possible D gene TRBD1, 6 bases. The CDR3 is 14 amino acids. Germline CDR1 is GTSNPN and CDR2 is SVGIG (reference sequence). The CDR3 here is CAWSSQGIGTEALF. The CDR3, as DNA: TGTGCCTGGAGTTCTCAGGGGATAGGCACTGAAGCTCTCTTT. The full variable domain, with the rest looked up from reference TRBV30 and TRBJ1-1, is SQTIHQWPATLVQPVGSPLSLECTVEGTSNPNLYWYRQAAGRGLQLLFYSVGIGQISSEVPQNLSASRPQDRQFILSSKKLLLSDSGFYLCAWSSQGIGTEALFGQGTRLTVV.

Worth noting for this clonotype: An end of the junction does not agree with germline; a read error may underlie this. V gene TRBV7-7 combines with J gene TRBJ2-7; 12 bases map to TRBD1. Germline CDR1 SSHAT, CDR2 FNYEAQ (reference sequence). The CDR3 is 15 amino acids. For the CDR3, the DNA is TGTGCTAGCAGGTCCGGGACAGGGGGCGCGTACGAGCAGTACTTC. Translated: CASRSGTGGAYEQYF.

This clonotype has ten or more counts. The chain employs TRBV12-3 or TRBV12-4 and TRBJ2-7; 12 bases fit TRBD2. The CDR3 spans 16 residues. V shed 5 bases and J 2 bases; nucleotides not matched to a gene: 7. Written as DNA, the CDR3 is TGTGCCAGCAGTCCCGGGACTAGCGGGCTAACCTACGAGCAGTACGTC. Translating gives CASSPGTSGLTYEQYV.

The chain recombines TRBV20-1 with TRBJ1-1; D perhaps matches TRBD1 (6 bases). The CDR3 totals 12 residues. Germline CDR1 DFQATT, CDR2 SNEGSKA (reference sequence). V lost 6 bases to trimming and J lost 1 base, with 9 bases between them. The CDR3 nucleotides are TGCAGTGCCCAGGGACAGAACACTGAAGCTTTCTTT. Amino acid sequence: CSAQGQNTEAFF.

Regarding this clonotype: The germline gene is not matched at one end of the junction; a read error may be the cause. This sequence joins TRBV3-1 and TRBJ1-2, with D unresolved. This CDR3 region has 12 residues. From germline, CDR1 is LGHDT and CDR2 YNNKEL (reference sequence). The CDR3 sequence: CASSQVNYGHTF. The CDR3 DNA is TGCGCCAGCAGCCAAGTGAACTATGGCCACACCTTC.

As for this clonotype: This may come from a read error, since a much larger clone is one base off. The rearrangement links TRBV6-2 or TRBV6-3 to TRBJ2-7; tentative D call: TRBD1 (6 bases). CDR3 size: 12 residues. CDR1 MNHEY and CDR2 SVGEGT come from the germline V gene. V was cut by 8 bases and J by 2 bases, with 10 bases left in between. The CDR3 nucleotides are TGTGCCAGCGGGCACAGGGCCTACGAGCAGTACGTC. Translating gives CASGHRAYEQYV.

For this clonotype: A much larger clone lies a single base off, so this may be a read error. This chain joins TRBV20-1 and TRBJ2-6; tentative D call: TRBD1 (5 bases). The CDR3 is made up of 14 amino acids. Germline CDR1 DFQATT, CDR2 SNEGSKA (reference sequence). The CDR3 bases are TGCAGTGCCCTCCCCTCCTCTGGGGCCACCGTCCTGACTTTC. It encodes CSALPSSGATVLTF.